The T cell receptor beta chain described here comes from a study of blood T cell repertoires in COVID-19. In the study overall: The United States, Italy and Spain were the sources of the acute and convalescent COVID-19 samples.

Authors' analysis steps: Reference gene primer amplification gave estimated nucleated cell counts. Measured with immunoSEQ multiplex PCR; TCRdb has only the in-frame clones, and not every one. V, J and clone size are those of that table, while D and trimming were read from the DNA. Here the sample spans 150,000 to 200,000 clones, 80% to 90% being singletons. The CDR3 runs 16 residues. Germline CDR1 is MDHEN and CDR2 is SYDVKM. V lost 5 bases, J lost 9 bases, and 12 bases stayed unmatched. This chain links TRBV28 with TRBJ1-6, with 8 positions matching TRBD1. The specimen was peripheral blood. The TCR sequence derives from a man aged 60-69 years with acute or convalescent COVID-19. The CDR3 is CASSPTGGLWASPLHF. DNA of the CDR3: TGTGCCAGCAGTCCAACAGGGGGTCTCTGGGCTTCACCCCTCCACTTT.